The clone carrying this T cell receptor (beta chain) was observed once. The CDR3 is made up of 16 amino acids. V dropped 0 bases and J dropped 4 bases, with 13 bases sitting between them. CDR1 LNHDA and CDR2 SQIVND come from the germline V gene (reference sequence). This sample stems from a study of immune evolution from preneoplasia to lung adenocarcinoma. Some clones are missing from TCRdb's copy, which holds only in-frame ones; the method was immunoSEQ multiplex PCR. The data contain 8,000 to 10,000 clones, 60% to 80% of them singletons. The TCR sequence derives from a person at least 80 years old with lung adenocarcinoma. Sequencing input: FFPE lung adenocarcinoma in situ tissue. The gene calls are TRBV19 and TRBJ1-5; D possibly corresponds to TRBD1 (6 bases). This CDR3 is CASSIEAQGRNQPQHF. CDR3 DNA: TGTGCCAGTAGTATAGAGGCACAGGGACGAAATCAGCCCCAGCATTTT.